The rows below give T cell receptor beta chains drawn from one sample of a study of shared T cell receptors in the human thymus. Profiled with immunoSEQ multiplex PCR; TCRdb holds only in-frame clones, not every one. The sample shows about 610,000 clones, approximately 88% of them seen only once. The sample was also reused in another study, on human thymus T cells.

What was sequenced was thymocytes. Source of these receptors: a boy less than two years old with a congenital heart defect. CDR3s include the opening cysteine and the closing phenylalanine or tryptophan.

CDR3 length	V gene	J gene	CDR3 protein
13	TRBV7-2	TRBJ2-1	CASSADWSGEQFF
14	TRBV6-6	TRBJ1-4	CASTTQGTREKLFF
14	TRBV5-4	TRBJ2-1	CASSLGGRGDEQFF
15	TRBV11-2	TRBJ2-7	CASSRGGSRSYEQYF
17	TRBV7-8	TRBJ2-3	CASSRSGLAGGQDTQYF
16	TRBV4-3	TRBJ1-1	CASSQDPGRLNTEAFF
12	TRBV29-1	TRBJ2-7	CSVADRGYEQYF
15	TRBV5-5	TRBJ2-7	CASSQAGQGEYEQYF
16	TRBV11-3	TRBJ2-5	CASSSRTSAAGETQYF
15	TRBV19	TRBJ2-1	CASSISGQHHNEQFF
19	TRBV5-1	TRBJ1-1	CASSPRDREVIMVNTEAFF
16	TRBV7-2	TRBJ2-7	CASSLVRKREDNEQYF
16	TRBV5-1	TRBJ2-7	CASSRIPGQEYYEQYF
14	TRBV6-5	TRBJ1-1	CASSYRAGNTEAFF
18	TRBV28	TRBJ2-2	CASSFGQGRWRGTGELFF
14	TRBV27	TRBJ2-1	CASSFRCSYNEQFF
19	TRBV28	TRBJ2-7	CASSPAGTGSSSPRYEQYF
16	TRBV19	TRBJ1-5	CASSKKGTGANQPQHF
14	TRBV14	TRBJ2-3	CASSHPSSPDTQYF
19	TRBV11-2	TRBJ2-3	CASSHTVPSGRAGTDTQYF
16	TRBV28	TRBJ1-5	CASSRNPGQRNQPQHF
15	TRBV27	TRBJ2-3	CASSWDGTSGDTQYF
18	TRBV7-9	TRBJ2-5	CASSFGTSGRPFQETQYF
15	TRBV27	TRBJ2-1	CASSLFGRAGNEQFF
16	TRBV5-6	TRBJ2-7	CASSRNRDSSSYEQYF